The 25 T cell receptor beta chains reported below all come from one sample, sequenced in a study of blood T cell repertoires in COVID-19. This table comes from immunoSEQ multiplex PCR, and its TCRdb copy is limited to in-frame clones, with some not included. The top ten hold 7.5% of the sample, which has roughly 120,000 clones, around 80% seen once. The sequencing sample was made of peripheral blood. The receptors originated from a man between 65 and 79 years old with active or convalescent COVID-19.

CDR3 sequence (DNA): TGTGCCAGCTCACAGTCACAGGGGACTGAAGAGACCCAGTACTTC. Its protein is CASSQSQGTEETQYF. The V gene is TRBV18, the J gene TRBJ2-5; tentatively, D is TRBD1 (7 bases). V was cut by 4 bases and J by 3 bases, with 15 bases left in between. CDR1 KGHSH and CDR2 LQKENI come from the germline V gene. The CDR3 totals 15 residues.

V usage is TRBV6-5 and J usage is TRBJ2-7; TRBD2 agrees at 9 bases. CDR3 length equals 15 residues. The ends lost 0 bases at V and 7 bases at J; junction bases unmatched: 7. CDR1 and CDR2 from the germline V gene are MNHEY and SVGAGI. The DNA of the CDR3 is TGTGCCAGCAGTTACTCGCGGGAGGGCGTTGAAGAGCAGTACTTC. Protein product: CASSYSREGVEEQYF.

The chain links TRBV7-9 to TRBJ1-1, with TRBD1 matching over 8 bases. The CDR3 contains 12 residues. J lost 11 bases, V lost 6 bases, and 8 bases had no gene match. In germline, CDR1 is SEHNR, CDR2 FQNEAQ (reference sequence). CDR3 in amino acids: CASSQQGAQAFF. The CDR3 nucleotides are TGTGCCAGCAGTCAGCAGGGGGCGCAGGCTTTCTTT.

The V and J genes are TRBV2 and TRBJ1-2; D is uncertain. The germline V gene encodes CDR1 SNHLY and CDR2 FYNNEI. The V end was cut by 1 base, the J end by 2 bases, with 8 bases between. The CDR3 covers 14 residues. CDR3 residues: CASSEGRVNYGYTF. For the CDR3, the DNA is TGTGCCAGCAGTGAAGGGAGAGTGAACTATGGCTACACCTTC.

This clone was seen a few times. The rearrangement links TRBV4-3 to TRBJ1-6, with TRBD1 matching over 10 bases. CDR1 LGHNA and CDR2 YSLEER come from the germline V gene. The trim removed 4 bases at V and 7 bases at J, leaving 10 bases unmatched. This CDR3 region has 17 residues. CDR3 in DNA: TGCGCCAGCAGCCTGACAGGGGGCATGGGAGGGAATTCACCCCTCCACTTT. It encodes CASSLTGGMGGNSPLHF.

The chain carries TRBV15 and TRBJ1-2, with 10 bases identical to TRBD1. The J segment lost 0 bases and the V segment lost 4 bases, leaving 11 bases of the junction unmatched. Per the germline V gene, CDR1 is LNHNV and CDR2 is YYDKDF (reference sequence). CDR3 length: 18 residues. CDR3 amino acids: CATSTRGQGDYSNYGYTF. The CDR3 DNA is TGTGCCACCAGCACCCGAGGACAGGGGGACTATTCTAACTATGGCTACACCTTC.

The chain's CDR3 is CSVGGRGDEQYF. For the CDR3, the DNA is TGCAGCGTGGGGGGAAGGGGCGACGAGCAGTACTTC. The V and J genes are TRBV29-1 and TRBJ2-7, with a possible D match to TRBD2 (6 bases). Trimming left V 6 bases short and J 5 bases short, with 14 bases between. The CDR3 runs 12 residues. The V gene's germline CDR1 is SQVTM and CDR2 ANQGSEA.

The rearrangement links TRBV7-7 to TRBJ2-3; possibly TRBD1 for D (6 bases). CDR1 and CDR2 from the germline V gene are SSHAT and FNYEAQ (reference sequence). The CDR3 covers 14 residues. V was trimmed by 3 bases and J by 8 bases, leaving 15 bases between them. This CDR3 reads CASSLTGGMGTQYF. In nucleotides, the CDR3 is TGTGCCAGCAGCTTGACAGGTGGGATGGGTACGCAGTATTTT.

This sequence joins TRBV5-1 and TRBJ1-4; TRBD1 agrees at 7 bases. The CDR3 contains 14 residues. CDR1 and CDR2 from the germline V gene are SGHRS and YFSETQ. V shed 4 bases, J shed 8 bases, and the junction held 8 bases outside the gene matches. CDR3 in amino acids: CASSQTGMREKLFF. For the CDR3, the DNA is TGCGCCAGCAGCCAGACAGGGATGAGGGAAAAACTGTTTTTT.

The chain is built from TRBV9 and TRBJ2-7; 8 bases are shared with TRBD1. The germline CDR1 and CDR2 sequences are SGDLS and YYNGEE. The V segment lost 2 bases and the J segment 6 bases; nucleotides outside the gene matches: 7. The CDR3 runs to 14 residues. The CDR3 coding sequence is TGTGCCAGCAGCGTTGGGCAGGGGGCTGGCGAGCAGTACTTC. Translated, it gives CASSVGQGAGEQYF.

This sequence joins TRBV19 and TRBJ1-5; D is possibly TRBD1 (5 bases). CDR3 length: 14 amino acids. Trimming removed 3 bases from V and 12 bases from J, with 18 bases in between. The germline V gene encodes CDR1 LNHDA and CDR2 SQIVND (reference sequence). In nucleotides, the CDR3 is TGTGCCAGTAGTATGGAAGGGGCGCTCGGGCTCCAGCATTTT. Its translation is CASSMEGALGLQHF.

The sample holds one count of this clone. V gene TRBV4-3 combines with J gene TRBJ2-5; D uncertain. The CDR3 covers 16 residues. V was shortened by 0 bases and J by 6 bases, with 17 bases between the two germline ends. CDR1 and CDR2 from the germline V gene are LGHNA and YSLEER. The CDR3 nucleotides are TGCGCCAGCAGCCAAGATCAGGATTTGATGCGAAAGACCCAGTACTTC. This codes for CASSQDQDLMRKTQYF.

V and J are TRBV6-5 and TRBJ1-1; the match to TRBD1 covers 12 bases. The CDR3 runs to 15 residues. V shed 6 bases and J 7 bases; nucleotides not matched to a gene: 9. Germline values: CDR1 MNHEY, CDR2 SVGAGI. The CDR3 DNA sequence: TGTGCCAGCAGCCGGGCCGGGACAGGGGGCAGTGAAGCTTTCTTT. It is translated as CASSRAGTGGSEAFF.

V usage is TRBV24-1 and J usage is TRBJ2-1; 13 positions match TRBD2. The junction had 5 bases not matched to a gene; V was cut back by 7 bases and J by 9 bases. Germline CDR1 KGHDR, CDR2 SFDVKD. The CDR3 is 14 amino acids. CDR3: CATRGTSGEVEQFF. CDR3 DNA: TGTGCCACCAGAGGGACTAGCGGGGAGGTTGAGCAGTTCTTC.

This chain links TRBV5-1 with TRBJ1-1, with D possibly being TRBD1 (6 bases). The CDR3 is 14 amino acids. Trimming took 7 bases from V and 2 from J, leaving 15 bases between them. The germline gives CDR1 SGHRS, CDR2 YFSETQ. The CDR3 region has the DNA TGCGCCAGCCGTCCGGACAGCGTAAACACTGAAGCTTTCTTT. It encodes CASRPDSVNTEAFF.

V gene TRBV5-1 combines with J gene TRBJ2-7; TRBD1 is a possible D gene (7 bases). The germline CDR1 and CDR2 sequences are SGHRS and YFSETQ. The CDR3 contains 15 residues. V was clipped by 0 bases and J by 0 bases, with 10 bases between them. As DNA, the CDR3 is TGCGCCAGCAGCTTGGGGCGGGACAGCTCCTACGAGCAGTACTTC. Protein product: CASSLGRDSSYEQYF.

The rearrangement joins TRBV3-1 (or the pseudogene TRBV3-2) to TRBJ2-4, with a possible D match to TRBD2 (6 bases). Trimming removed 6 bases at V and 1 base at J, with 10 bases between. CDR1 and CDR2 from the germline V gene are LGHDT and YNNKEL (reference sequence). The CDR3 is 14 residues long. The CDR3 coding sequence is TGTGCCAGCAGGTCAGCGGGTGCCAAAAACATTCAGTACTTC. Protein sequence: CASRSAGAKNIQYF.

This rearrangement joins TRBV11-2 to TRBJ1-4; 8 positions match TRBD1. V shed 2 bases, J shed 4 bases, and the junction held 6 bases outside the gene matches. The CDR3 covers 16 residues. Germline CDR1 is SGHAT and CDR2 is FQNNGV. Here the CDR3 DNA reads TGTGCCAGCAGCTTAAAGCAGGGGGCGATTAATGAAAAACTGTTTTTT. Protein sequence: CASSLKQGAINEKLFF. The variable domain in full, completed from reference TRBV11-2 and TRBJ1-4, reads EAGVAQSPRYKIIEKRQSVAFWCNPISGHATLYWYQQILGQGPKLLIQFQNNGVVDDSQLPKDRFSAERLKGVDSTLKIQPAKLEDSAVYLCASSLKQGAINEKLFFGSGTQLSVL.

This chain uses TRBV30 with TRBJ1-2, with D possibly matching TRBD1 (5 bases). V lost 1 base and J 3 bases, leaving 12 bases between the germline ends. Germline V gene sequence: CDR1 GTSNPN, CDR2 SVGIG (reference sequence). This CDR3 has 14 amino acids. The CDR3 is CAWSAPRADYGYTF. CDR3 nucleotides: TGTGCCTGGAGTGCCCCCAGGGCGGACTATGGCTACACCTTC.

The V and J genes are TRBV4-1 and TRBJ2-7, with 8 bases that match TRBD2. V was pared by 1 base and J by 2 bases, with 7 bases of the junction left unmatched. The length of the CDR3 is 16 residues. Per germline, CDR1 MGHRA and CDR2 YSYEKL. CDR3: CASSQVTTSGTYEQYF. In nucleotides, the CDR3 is TGCGCCAGCAGCCAAGTTACAACTAGCGGTACCTACGAGCAGTACTTC.

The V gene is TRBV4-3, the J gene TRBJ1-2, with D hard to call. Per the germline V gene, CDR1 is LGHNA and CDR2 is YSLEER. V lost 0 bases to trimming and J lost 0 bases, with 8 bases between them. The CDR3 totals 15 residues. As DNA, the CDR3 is TGCGCCAGCAGCCAAGATCTCGGGGCTAACTATGGCTACACCTTC. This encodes CASSQDLGANYGYTF.

The CDR3 DNA sequence: TGCGCCAGCAGCTGGAGGGGAGGGGAGTACAATGAGCAGTTCTTC. Protein sequence: CASSWRGGEYNEQFF. The chain combines TRBV5-1 with TRBJ2-1, with 7 bases aligning to TRBD2. The CDR3 contains 15 residues. Germline values: CDR1 SGHRS, CDR2 YFSETQ. With 3 bases clipped from V and 4 bases from J, the junction kept 7 bases outside the gene matches.

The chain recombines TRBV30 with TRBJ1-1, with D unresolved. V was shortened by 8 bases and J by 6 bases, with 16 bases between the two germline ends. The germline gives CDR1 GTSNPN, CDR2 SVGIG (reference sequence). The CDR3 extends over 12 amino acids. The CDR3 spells CARSDGIAEAFF. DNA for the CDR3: TGTGCCCGTTCGGACGGGATCGCTGAAGCTTTCTTT.

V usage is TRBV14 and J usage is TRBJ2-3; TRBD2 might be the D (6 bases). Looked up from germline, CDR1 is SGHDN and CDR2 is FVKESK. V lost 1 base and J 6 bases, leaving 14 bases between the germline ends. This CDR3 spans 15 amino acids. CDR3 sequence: CASSQGSGSHDTQYF. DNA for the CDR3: TGTGCCAGCAGCCAAGGTAGCGGATCCCACGATACGCAGTATTTT.

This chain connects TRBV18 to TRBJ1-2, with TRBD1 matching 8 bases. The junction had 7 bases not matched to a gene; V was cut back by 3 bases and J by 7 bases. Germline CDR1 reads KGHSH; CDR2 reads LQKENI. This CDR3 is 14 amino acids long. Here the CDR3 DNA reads TGTGCCAGCTCACCGGGACAGGAAAGGGTTGGCTACACCTTC. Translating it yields CASSPGQERVGYTF.